The rows below give T cell receptor beta chains drawn from one sample of a study of blood T cell repertoires in COVID-19. Assay used: immunoSEQ multiplex PCR; TCRdb lists only in-frame clones, some missing. The repertoire holds more than 90,000 clones, with approximately 81% as singletons. The sample taken for sequencing was peripheral blood. These receptors all stem from a man aged 35 to 55 with acute or convalescent COVID-19. The CDR3 runs from the conserved cysteine through the conserved F or W. D genes are given only for firm matches. Size is omitted from some rows. Given values are once, few, many or a class for expanded clones.

J gene	V gene	D gene	clone size	CDR3 protein	CDR3 DNA
TRBJ1-4	TRBV27	TRBD1	.	CASSSHGQAKLFF	TGTGCCAGCAGTTCCCATGGACAGGCAAAACTGTTTTTT
TRBJ1-6	TRBV2	.	.	CASRGQLNSPLHF	TGTGCCAGCCGTGGACAACTGAATTCACCCCTCCACTTT
TRBJ2-5	TRBV21-1	.	.	CASSKRTGVEETQYF	TGTGCCAGCAGCAAAAGGACAGGGGTTGAGGAGACCCAGTACTTC
TRBJ2-7	TRBV5-4	.	.	CASSKRDSSYEQYF	TGTGCCAGCAGCAAGAGGGATAGCTCCTACGAGCAGTACTTC
TRBJ2-7	TRBV6-5	TRBD2	.	CASSARTSPYEQYF	TGTGCCAGCAGCGCTCGGACTAGTCCCTACGAGCAGTACTTC
TRBJ1-2	TRBV6-5	.	.	CASSSPDTNGYTF	TGTGCCAGCAGTTCCCCGGACACTAATGGCTACACCTTC
TRBJ1-5	TRBV4-2	.	.	CASSQRWGGNQPQHF	TGTGCCAGCAGCCAGAGGTGGGGGGGAAATCAGCCCCAGCATTTT
TRBJ1-2	TRBV6-2/TRBV6-3	TRBD1	.	CASSETGTANYGYTF	TGTGCCAGCAGTGAGACCGGGACAGCCAACTATGGCTACACCTTC
TRBJ2-4	TRBV2	.	.	CASTANGLLAKNIQYF	TGTGCCAGCACTGCGAATGGGCTCCTAGCCAAAAACATTCAGTACTTC
TRBJ1-5	TRBV6-2/TRBV6-3	.	.	CASSSSLGWASQPQHF	TGTGCCAGCAGTTCCTCCCTGGGCTGGGCGAGTCAGCCCCAGCATTTT
TRBJ2-5	TRBV15	.	.	CATRRGEETQYF	TGTGCCACCCGGAGGGGCGAAGAGACCCAGTACTTC
TRBJ2-7	TRBV7-9	TRBD1	.	CASSWDRYEQYF	TGTGCCAGCAGCTGGGACAGATACGAGCAGTACTTC
TRBJ2-2	TRBV3-1/TRBV3-2	TRBD1	.	CASSHVNRGNTGELFF	TGTGCCAGCAGCCATGTAAACAGGGGGAACACCGGGGAGCTGTTTTTT
TRBJ2-5	TRBV13	.	once	CASSSASVGAQETQYF	TGTGCCAGCAGCTCGGCATCGGTAGGGGCTCAAGAGACCCAGTACTTC
TRBJ1-4	TRBV21-1	.	.	CANPRTGGSNEKLFF	TGTGCCAACCCGAGGACAGGGGGCAGCAATGAAAAACTGTTTTTT
TRBJ1-5	TRBV6-1	.	.	CASSETRGQPQHF	TGTGCCAGCAGTGAAACGAGAGGTCAGCCCCAGCATTTT
TRBJ1-5	TRBV10-3	TRBD1	few	CAISRDREGSNQPQHF	TGTGCCATCAGCAGGGACAGGGAGGGTTCTAATCAGCCCCAGCATTTT
TRBJ1-2	TRBV29-1	TRBD1	.	CSVGTVYGYTF	TGCAGCGTCGGGACAGTCTATGGCTACACCTTC
TRBJ2-5	TRBV2	TRBD1	.	CASSELTGGWETQYF	TGTGCCAGCAGTGAACTGACAGGGGGCTGGGAGACCCAGTACTTC
TRBJ1-6	TRBV6-6	TRBD1	.	CASSPQGALGSPLHF	TGTGCCAGCAGTCCCCAGGGGGCTCTTGGTTCACCCCTCCACTTT
TRBJ2-7	TRBV3-1/TRBV3-2	.	.	CASSLREATYEQYF	TGTGCCAGCAGCTTAAGGGAGGCTACCTACGAGCAGTACTTC
TRBJ2-1	TRBV11-3	.	.	CASSDRRSGPYNEQFF	TGTGCCAGCAGCGACCGGAGGAGCGGTCCTTACAATGAGCAGTTCTTC
TRBJ1-6	TRBV6-5	.	few	CASSYSRRALNSPLHF	TGTGCCAGCAGTTACTCGAGGAGGGCCCTTAATTCACCCCTCCACTTT
TRBJ1-5	TRBV11-2	.	.	CASSLAGDQPQHF	TGTGCCAGCAGCTTAGCGGGGGATCAGCCCCAGCATTTT
TRBJ2-1	TRBV19	TRBD1	.	CASSTRQGANEQFF	TGTGCCAGTAGTACCCGACAGGGGGCAAATGAGCAGTTCTTC
TRBJ1-4	TRBV14	.	.	CASSQWAAEKLFF	TGTGCCAGCAGCCAGTGGGCTGCGGAAAAACTGTTTTTT
TRBJ1-4	TRBV7-6	.	.	CASSLVPSSTNEKLFF	TGTGCCAGCAGCTTAGTCCCCTCGTCAACTAATGAAAAACTGTTTTTT
TRBJ2-5	TRBV29-1	.	.	CSVDGRGETQYF	TGCAGCGTTGACGGCAGGGGAGAGACCCAGTACTTC